The next 5 T cell receptor beta chains were all read from a single sample in a study of blood T cell repertoires in COVID-19 (dated by TCRdb to the early 2020s). Libraries were built with the immunoSEQ multiplex PCR assay. This is the immuneACCESS table as TCRdb keeps it, with only in-frame sequences that have V and J called. A part of the clones is gone; compared with another copy, unresolved V genes explain less than half, and the rest is unexplained. The sample table holds hundreds of thousands of clones, of which 80% to 90% were seen once. 1.4% of the sample belongs to the ten largest clones. Sequencing was performed on peripheral blood. The origin of the receptors is a woman younger than 45 with active or convalescent COVID-19.

The chain employs TRBV5-5 and TRBJ1-2, with a possible D match to TRBD1 (5 bases). This CDR3 region has 14 residues. Per germline, CDR1 SGHKS and CDR2 YYEKEE (reference sequence). V was clipped by 0 bases and J by 4 bases, with 10 bases between them. CDR3 residues: CASSLDRTSYGYTF. CDR3 nucleotides: TGTGCCAGCAGCTTGGACAGGACCAGCTATGGCTACACCTTC.

The chain has TRBV6-5 and TRBJ1-2; 7 bases are a match to TRBD1. J lost 2 bases, V lost 10 bases, and 7 bases had no gene match. The CDR3 length is 13 residues. Germline V gene sequence: CDR1 MNHEY, CDR2 SVGAGI. The CDR3 spells CAIRDRANYGYTF. CDR3 sequence (DNA): TGTGCCATTAGAGACAGGGCAAACTATGGCTACACCTTC.

J is TRBJ1-4 and V is TRBV5-6; no clear D. This CDR3 contains 13 residues. The germline gives CDR1 SGHDT, CDR2 YYEEEE. Trimming removed 0 bases at V and 7 bases at J, with 7 bases between. The DNA for the CDR3 is TGTGCCAGCAGCTTGGGCACAGCTGAAAAACTGTTTTTT. The encoded protein is CASSLGTAEKLFF.

V and J are TRBV10-2 and TRBJ2-5, with 7 bases identical to TRBD1. The germline CDR1 and CDR2 sequences are WSHSY and SAAADI. The CDR3 has 15 residues. V trimming: 0 bases; J trimming: 5 bases; junction bases outside the gene matches: 6. DNA of the CDR3: TGCGCCAGCAGTGAGTCGACAGGGTCGAGGGAGACCCAGTACTTC. Its translation is CASSESTGSRETQYF.

The V gene is TRBV30, the J gene TRBJ2-7; D possibly corresponds to TRBD1 (6 bases). CDR1 is GTSNPN and CDR2 is SVGIG in the germline V gene (reference sequence). Trimming took off 3 bases at V and 2 bases at J, with 11 bases between the two ends. The CDR3 has 13 amino acids. CDR3 region: CAWSLGTTYEQYF. CDR3 in DNA: TGTGCCTGGAGCCTCGGGACAACCTACGAGCAGTACTTC.